These 2 T cell receptor beta chains share one sample of origin, sequenced in a study of neurological immune-mediated disorders. TCRdb called the 5' RACE reads again in MiXCR, with one record for every CDR3 protein. The sample holds about 87,000 distinct CDR3 sequences; around 3.5% are singletons and the top ten take around 3.2%. The sample consisted of PBMCs. The receptors derive from a woman aged 45 to 65 with multiple sclerosis.

At least ten counts were recorded for this clonotype. The CDR3: CASSLGQGQPQHF. The CDR3, as DNA: TGCGCCAGCAGCTTGGGACAGGGGCAGCCCCAGCATTTT. The chain recombines TRBV5-1 with TRBJ1-5, with 8 bases matching TRBD1. Per germline, CDR1 SGHRS and CDR2 YFSETQ. J gave up 7 bases and V 0 bases, and 0 bases lay outside the gene matches. The CDR3 sequence is 13 residues long.

In this sample, this clonotype turned up many times. The CDR3 here is CSANSHRGPNTEAFF. CDR3 coding DNA: TGCAGTGCTAATTCTCACAGGGGTCCGAACACTGAAGCTTTCTTT. The V call is TRBV20-1, the J call TRBJ1-1; 7 bases fit TRBD1. Germline V CDR1 and CDR2: DFQATT, SNEGSKA (reference sequence). Trimming took 4 bases from V and 1 from J; bases not matched to a gene: 9. The CDR3 length is 15 residues.